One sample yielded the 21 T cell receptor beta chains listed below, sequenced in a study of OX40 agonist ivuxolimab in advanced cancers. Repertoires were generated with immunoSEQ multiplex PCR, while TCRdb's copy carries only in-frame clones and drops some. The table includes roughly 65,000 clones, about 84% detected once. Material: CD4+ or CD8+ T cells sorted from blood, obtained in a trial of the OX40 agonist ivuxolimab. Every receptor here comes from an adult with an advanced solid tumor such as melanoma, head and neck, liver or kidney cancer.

This chain's CDR3 is CAWNRPHFGQQNTEAFF. CDR3 DNA: TGTGCCTGGAACCGGCCTCACTTCGGACAGCAGAACACTGAAGCTTTCTTT. The chain uses TRBV30 and TRBJ1-1; TRBD1 is a possible D gene (6 bases). The CDR3 runs 17 residues. Trimming took 4 bases from V and 1 from J, leaving 22 bases between them. Germline loops: CDR1 GTSNPN, CDR2 SVGIG (reference sequence).

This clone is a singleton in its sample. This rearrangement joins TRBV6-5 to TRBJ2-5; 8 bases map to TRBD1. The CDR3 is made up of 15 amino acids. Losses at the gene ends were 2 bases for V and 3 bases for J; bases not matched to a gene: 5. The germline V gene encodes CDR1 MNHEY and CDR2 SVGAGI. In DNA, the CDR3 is TGTGCCAGCAGTTACGGACAGGGAAGGGAAGAGACCCAGTACTTC. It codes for CASSYGQGREETQYF.

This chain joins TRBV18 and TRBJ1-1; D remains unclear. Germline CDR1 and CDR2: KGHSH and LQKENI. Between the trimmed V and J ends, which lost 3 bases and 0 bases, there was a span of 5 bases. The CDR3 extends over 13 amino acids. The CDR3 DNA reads TGTGCCAGCTCACCGGAAGTGAACACTGAAGCTTTCTTT. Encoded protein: CASSPEVNTEAFF.

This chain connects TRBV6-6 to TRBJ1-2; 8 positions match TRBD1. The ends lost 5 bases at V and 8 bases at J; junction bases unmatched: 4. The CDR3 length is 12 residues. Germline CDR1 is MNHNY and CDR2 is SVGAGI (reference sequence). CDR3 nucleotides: TGTGCCAGCAGTGGACAGGGATGGGGCTACACCTTC. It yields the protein CASSGQGWGYTF.

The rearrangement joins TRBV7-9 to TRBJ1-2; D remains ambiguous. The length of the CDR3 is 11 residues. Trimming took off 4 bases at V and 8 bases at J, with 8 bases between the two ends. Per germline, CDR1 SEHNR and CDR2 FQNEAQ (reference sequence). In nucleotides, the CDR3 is TGTGCCAGCAGCTCTGAAGCCGGCTACACCTTC. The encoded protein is CASSSEAGYTF.

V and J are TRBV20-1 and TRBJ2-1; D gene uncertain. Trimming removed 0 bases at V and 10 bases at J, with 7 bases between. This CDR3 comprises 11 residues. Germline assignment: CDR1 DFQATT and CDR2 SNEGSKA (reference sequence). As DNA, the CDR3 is TGCAGTGCTAGAGACGGACCGGAGCAGTTCTTC. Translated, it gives CSARDGPEQFF.

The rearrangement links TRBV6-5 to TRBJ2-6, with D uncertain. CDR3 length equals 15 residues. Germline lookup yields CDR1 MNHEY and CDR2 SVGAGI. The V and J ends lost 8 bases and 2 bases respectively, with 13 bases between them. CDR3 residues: CASGLLWPGANVLTF. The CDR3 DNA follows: TGTGCCAGCGGCCTTCTTTGGCCTGGGGCCAACGTCCTGACTTTC.

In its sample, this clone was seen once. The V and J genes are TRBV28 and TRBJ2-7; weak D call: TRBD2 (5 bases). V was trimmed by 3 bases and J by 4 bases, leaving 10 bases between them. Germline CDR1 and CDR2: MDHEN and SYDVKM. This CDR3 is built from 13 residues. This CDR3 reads CASSFRSGYEQYF. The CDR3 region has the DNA TGTGCCAGCAGTTTCCGCAGCGGTTACGAGCAGTACTTC.

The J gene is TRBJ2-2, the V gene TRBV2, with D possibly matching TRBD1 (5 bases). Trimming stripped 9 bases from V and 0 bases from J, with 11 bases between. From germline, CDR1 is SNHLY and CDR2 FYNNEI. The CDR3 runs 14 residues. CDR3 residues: CASQGPANTGELFF. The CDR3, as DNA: TGTGCCAGTCAGGGCCCCGCGAACACCGGGGAGCTGTTTTTT.

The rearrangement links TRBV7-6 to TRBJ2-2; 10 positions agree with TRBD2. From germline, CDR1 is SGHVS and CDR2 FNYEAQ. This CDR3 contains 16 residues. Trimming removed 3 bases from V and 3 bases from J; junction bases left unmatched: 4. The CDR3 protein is CASSLLAGEDTGELFF. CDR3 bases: TGTGCCAGCAGCTTGCTAGCGGGAGAAGACACCGGGGAGCTGTTTTTT. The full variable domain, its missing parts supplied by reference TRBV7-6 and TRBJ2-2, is GAGVSQSPRYKVTKRGQDVALRCDPISGHVSLYWYRQALGQGPEFLTYFNYEAQQDKSGLPNDRFSAERPEGSISTLTIQRTEQRDSAMYRCASSLLAGEDTGELFFGEGSRLTVL.

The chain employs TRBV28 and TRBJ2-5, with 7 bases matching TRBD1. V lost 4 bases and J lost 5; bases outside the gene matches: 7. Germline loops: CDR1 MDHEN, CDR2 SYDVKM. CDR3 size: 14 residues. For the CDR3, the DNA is TGTGCCAGCAGTTCCCTAAGGGGGCACGAGACCCAGTACTTC. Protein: CASSSLRGHETQYF.

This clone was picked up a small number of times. CDR3 in amino acids: CASSQGRYHSGNTIYF. In DNA, the CDR3 is TGTGCCAGCAGCCAAGGTCGCTACCACTCTGGAAACACCATATATTTT. The chain recombines TRBV4-2 with TRBJ1-3, with D unclear. The germline V gene encodes CDR1 LGHNA and CDR2 YNFKEQ. V lost 1 base, J lost 0 bases, and 10 bases lay in between. The CDR3 runs 16 residues.

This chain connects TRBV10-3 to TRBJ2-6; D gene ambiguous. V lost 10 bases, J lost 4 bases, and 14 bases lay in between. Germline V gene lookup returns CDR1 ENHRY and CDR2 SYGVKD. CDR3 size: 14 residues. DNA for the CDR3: TGTGCCACCTCCACCGGAGCCGGGGCCAACGTCCTGACTTTC. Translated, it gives CATSTGAGANVLTF.

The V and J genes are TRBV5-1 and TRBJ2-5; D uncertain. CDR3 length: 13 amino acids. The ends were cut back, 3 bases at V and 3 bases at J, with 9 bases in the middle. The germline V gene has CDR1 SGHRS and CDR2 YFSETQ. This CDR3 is CASSSGSEETQYF. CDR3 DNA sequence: TGCGCCAGCAGCTCAGGATCGGAAGAGACCCAGTACTTC.

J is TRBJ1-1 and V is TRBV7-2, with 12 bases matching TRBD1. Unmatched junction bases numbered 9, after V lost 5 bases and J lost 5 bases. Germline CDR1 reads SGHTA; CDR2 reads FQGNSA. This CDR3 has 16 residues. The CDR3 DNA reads TGTGCCAGCAGCCAAGGGACAGGGGGCTGGATGACTGAAGCTTTCTTT. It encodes CASSQGTGGWMTEAFF.

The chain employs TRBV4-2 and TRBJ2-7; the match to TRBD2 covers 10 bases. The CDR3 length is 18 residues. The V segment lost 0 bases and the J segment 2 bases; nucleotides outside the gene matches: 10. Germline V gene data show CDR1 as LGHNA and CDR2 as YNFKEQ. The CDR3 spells CASSQEAETSGPPYEQYF. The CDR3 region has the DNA TGTGCCAGCAGCCAAGAAGCGGAGACTAGCGGGCCTCCCTACGAGCAGTACTTC.

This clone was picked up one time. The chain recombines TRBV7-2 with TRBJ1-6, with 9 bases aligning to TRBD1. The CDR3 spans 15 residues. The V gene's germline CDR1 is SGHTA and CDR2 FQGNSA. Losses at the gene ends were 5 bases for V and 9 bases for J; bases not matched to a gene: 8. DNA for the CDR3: TGTGCCAGCAGCAACCCCGGGACAGGGTTTTCACCCCTCCACTTT. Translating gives CASSNPGTGFSPLHF.

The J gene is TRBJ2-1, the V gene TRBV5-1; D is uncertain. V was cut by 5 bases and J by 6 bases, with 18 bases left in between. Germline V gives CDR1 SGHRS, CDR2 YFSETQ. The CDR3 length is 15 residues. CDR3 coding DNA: TGCGCCAGCAGTGCCCGGACGGCCTCCATCAATGAGCAGTTCTTC. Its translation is CASSARTASINEQFF.

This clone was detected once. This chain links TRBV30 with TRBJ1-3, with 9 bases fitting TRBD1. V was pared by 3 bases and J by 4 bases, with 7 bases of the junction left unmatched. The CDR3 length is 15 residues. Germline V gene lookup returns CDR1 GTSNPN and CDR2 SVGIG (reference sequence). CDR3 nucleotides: TGTGCCTGGAGCCGCGGACAGGGGTACGGAAACACCATATATTTT. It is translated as CAWSRGQGYGNTIYF.

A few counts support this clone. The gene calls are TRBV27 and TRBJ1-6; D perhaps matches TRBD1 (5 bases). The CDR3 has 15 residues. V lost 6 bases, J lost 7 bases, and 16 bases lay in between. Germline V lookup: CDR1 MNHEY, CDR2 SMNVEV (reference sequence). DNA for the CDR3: TGTGCCAGCAGCTCCCAGGGTAAAGGGAATTCACCCCTCCACTTT. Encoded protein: CASSSQGKGNSPLHF.

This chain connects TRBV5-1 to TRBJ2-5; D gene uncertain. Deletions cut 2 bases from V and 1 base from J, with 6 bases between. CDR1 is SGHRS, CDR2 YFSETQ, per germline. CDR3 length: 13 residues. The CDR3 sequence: CASSLQSQETQYF. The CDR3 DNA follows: TGCGCCAGCAGCTTACAGAGCCAAGAGACCCAGTACTTC.